The present TCR beta chain was sequenced within a study of PD-L1 blockade in urothelial cancer. Study as a whole: Male patients with bladder-origin urothelial cancer numbered twenty-five of 29. Patients had been given 0 to 3 earlier chemotherapy regimens.

Every PCR got spiked synthetic TCR analog templates. Sequenced by immunoSEQ multiplex PCR; TCRdb stores in-frame clones only, minus some. The sample lists 50,000 to 65,000 clones, around 86% occurring once. Germline CDR1 and CDR2: SEHNR and FQNEAQ (reference sequence). After removal of 2 bases from V and 2 bases from J, the junction contained 2 bases not matched to a gene. This CDR3 spans 15 amino acids. With respect to this clone: Its cognate antigen is unknown.

Study outcomes and limitations: Pretreatment peripheral blood TCR clonality that fell below the median predicted better survival among the patients studied.

Indicated time point: pretreatment peripheral blood. The rearrangement uses TRBV7-9 and TRBJ2-3, with 9 bases lining up with TRBD2. The receptor was isolated from a man between 65 and 85 years old with urothelial cancer. The material sequenced was PBMCs, taken around atezolizumab (anti-PD-L1) treatment. CDR3 DNA sequence: TGTGCCAGCAGCTTATCTAGCGGGAACACAGATACGCAGTATTTT. Its translation: CASSLSSGNTDTQYF.